This entry concerns a single T cell receptor (beta chain). This entry comes from a study of blood T cell repertoires in COVID-19. This CDR3 has 17 residues. With V trimmed by 1 base and J by 2 bases, 7 bases remained unmatched. Looked up from germline, CDR1 is SGHTA and CDR2 is FQGNSA. The table came from immunoSEQ multiplex PCR; TCRdb's copy has only in-frame clones and leaves some out. The table lists some 39,000 clones, roughly 90% of them singletons. The chain couples TRBV7-2 to TRBJ2-3; 9 nucleotides line up with TRBD2. The sequencing input was peripheral blood. The receptor was isolated from a human donor in a cohort sampled during active COVID-19. CDR3 sequence reads: CASSLEAGGYFTDTQYF. Here the CDR3 DNA reads TGTGCCAGCAGCTTAGAAGCGGGGGGCTATTTCACAGATACGCAGTATTTT. The whole variable domain, filled in from reference TRBV7-2 and TRBJ2-3, reads GAGVSQSPSNKVTEKGKDVELRCDPISGHTALYWYRQSLGQGLEFLIYFQGNSAPDKSGLPSDRFSAERTGGSVSTLTIQRTQQEDSAVYLCASSLEAGGYFTDTQYFGPGTRLTVL.